The clone carrying this T cell receptor (beta chain) was seen only once. The record originates from a study of control samples from healthy donors and cancer patients. The assay was immunoSEQ multiplex PCR, and TCRdb's table has in-frame clones only and misses some. The profile shows about 270,000 clones, around 79% of them singletons. The CDR3 covers 12 residues. V lost 4 bases and J 15 bases, leaving 16 bases between the germline ends. V is TRBV12-3 or TRBV12-4 and J is TRBJ2-1; no clear D gene. This sequence was found in a woman aged 60-75 years with lung cancer. Source material: PBMCs. The CDR3 nucleotides read TGTGCCAGCAGTTCAAGGACGGGCAGCGCGTTCTTC. This codes for CASSSRTGSAFF.